This T cell receptor beta chain was profiled in a study of spatial heterogeneity in lung cancer. Study summary: The follow-up PBMC samples were sequenced whenever they were available. The median time to follow-up was about two years after resection.

Findings and caveats of the study: Whereas they appeared in blood less at follow-up, ubiquitous expanded tumor TCRs appeared there more at resection.

The V end was cut by 6 bases, the J end by 6 bases, with 16 bases between. Per the germline V gene, CDR1 is MDHEN and CDR2 is SYDVKM. CDR3 length: 14 residues. This clonotype has more than one count but fewer than ten. Its specificity is not known. A single record per CDR3 protein comes from TCRdb applying MiXCR to the 5' RACE reads. Among about 10,000 distinct CDR3 sequences listed, 20% to 25% were seen once. The time point is: blood at routine non-recurrence follow-up after resection. Whole RNA came from tumor, nontumor lung or frozen PBMC and was sequenced without being sorted. The specimen was PBMCs, collected at follow-up. The receptor was derived from a female donor with early-stage non-small cell lung cancer. The V call is TRBV28, the J call TRBJ2-3, with a possible D match to TRBD2 (6 bases). CDR3: CASSSGTGRDTQYF. In DNA, the CDR3 is TGTGCCAGCAGCTCCGGGACTGGGCGGGATACGCAGTATTTT.